This record looks at one T cell receptor (beta chain) sequence and its context. TCRdb's table, derived via immunoSEQ multiplex PCR, lists solely in-frame clones and lacks some. The sample has roughly 250,000 clones, roughly nine tenths seen once; the top ten hold 1.2%. The entry originates in a study of blood T cell repertoires in COVID-19. Trimming took off 4 bases at V and 3 bases at J, with 10 bases between the two ends. The CDR3 consists of 13 residues. Germline-derived CDR1 and CDR2 are MGHRA and YSYEKL. Sample: PBMCs or T cells enriched from blood (not recorded which). The receptor's source is a human donor in a cohort exposed to, infected with or recovered from COVID-19 (not recorded which). The donor label of this sample is uncertain. The V call is TRBV4-1, the J call TRBJ2-7, with D perhaps TRBD2 (5 bases). The CDR3 coding sequence is TGCGCCAGCAGCCGGCGGGCTTACTACGAGCAGTACTTC. Its translation is CASSRRAYYEQYF.